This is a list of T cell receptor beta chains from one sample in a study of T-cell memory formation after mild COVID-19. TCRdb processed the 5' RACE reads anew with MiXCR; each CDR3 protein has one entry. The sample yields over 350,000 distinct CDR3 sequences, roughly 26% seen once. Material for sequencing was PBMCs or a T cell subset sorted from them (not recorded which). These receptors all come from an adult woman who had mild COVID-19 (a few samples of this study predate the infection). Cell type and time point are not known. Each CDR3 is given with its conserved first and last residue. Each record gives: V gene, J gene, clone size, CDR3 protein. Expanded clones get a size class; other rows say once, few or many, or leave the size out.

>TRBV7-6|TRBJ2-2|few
CASSYRGGELFF
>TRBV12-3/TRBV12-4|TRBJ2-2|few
CASSPWDHNTGELFF
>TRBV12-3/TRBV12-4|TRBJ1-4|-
CASSLFVLGGREKLFF
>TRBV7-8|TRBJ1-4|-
CASSVGHNEKLFF
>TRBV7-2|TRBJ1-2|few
CASSFGGGYTF
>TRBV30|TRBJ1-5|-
CASNVGSNQPQHF
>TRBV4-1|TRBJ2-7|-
CASSQEDRSQRYEQYF
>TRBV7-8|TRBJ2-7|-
CASSLRLAGEMDEQYF
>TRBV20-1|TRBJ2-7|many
CSVRVRRGYEQYF
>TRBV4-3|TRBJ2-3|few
CASSHTPGLAGFMDTQYF
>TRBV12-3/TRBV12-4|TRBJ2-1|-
CASSSQGDNEQFF
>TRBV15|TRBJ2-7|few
CATSKELGGQYF
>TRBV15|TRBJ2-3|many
CATSRGTRVDTQYF
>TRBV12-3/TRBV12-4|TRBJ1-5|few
CASSSSHFSNQPQHF
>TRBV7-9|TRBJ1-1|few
CASTTPDRDTNEAFF
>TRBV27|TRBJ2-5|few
CASSETGGRETQYF
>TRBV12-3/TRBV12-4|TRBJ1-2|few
CASSETASYGYTF
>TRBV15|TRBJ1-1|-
CATSPFGMGDTEAFF
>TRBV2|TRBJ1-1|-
CASGDSNAFF
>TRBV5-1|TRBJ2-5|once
CASSPRTTYQETQYF
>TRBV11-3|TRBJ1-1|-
CASGRQYTEAFF
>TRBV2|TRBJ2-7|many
CASSEALGRGEQYF
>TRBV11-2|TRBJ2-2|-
CASSFSPSGDRELFF
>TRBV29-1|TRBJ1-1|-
CSHTPLAGTGGYEAFF
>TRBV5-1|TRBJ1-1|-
CASSQTTSVEGNTEAFF
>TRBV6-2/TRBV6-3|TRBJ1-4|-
CASRHRDRVKEKLFF
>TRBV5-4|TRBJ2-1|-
CASSRWEGGRKEQFF
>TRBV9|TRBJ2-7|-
CASSVGGYSYEQYF
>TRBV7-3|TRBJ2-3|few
CASQAGLSTDTQYF
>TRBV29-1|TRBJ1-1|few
CSIISGTPNTEAFF
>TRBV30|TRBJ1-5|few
CAWSDEDTNQPQHF
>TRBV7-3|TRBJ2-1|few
CASSSGQGHNEQFF
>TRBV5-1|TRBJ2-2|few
CASSPGHLNTGELFF
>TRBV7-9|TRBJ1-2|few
CASSSIQGAYGYTF
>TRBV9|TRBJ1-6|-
CASSVDINSPLHF
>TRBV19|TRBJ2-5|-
CASGERDSEQETQYF
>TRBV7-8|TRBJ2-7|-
CASSTRTSGRAEQYF
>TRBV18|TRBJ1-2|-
CASSPPGAAYGYTF
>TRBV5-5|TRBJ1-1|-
CASSSFAHMNTEAFF
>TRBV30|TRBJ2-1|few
CACHPGLAGIEQFF
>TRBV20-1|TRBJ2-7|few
CSELRLAGGLSYEQYF
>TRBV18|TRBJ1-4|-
CASSLGGRKEKLFF
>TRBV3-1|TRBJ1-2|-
CASSLKPGQGARGYTF
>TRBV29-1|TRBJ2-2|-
CSVSRANTGELFF
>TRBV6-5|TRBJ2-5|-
CASKRGQMGETQYF
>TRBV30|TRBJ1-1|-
CAWSVGVVGNTEAFF
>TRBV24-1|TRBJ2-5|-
CATSDTNRGETQYF
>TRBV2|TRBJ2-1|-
CASRPGLAGGPEQFF
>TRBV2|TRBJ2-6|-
CASSQDRPTGANVLTF
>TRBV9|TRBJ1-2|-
CASRQGGYGYTF
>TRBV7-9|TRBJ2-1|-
CASSFTGGANEQFF
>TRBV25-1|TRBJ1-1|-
CASSESRGAEAFF
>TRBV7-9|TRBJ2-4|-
CASSPERLAGVKNIQYF
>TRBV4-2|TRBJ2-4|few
CASSPEGSKNIQYF
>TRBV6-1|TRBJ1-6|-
CASTPPGGASNSPLHF